This T cell receptor (beta chain) originates from a study of blood T cell repertoires in COVID-19. Study context: Whether acute or convalescent, the COVID-19 samples came from the United States, Italy and Spain. PBMCs, B-cell-depleted T cells, or T cells were the source of the cDNA or gDNA that made up the material.

The CDR3 sequence is 15 residues long. Germline V gives CDR1 SGDLS, CDR2 YYNGEE. With V trimmed by 4 bases and J by 2 bases, 7 bases remained unmatched. In the authors' workflow: Quantification of nucleated cells was approximated via reference gene primer amplification. Data came from immunoSEQ multiplex PCR; TCRdb stores just in-frame clones and leaves some out. The D gene and trimming were derived from the DNA, and the V and J assignments and clone size from that table. There are a few hundred thousand clones in the sample; roughly 84% occur only once, and approximately 3.1% lies in the top ten. This rearrangement joins TRBV9 to TRBJ2-7; 9 bases are shared with TRBD2. Sequencing used peripheral blood. This TCR was recovered from a woman younger than 35 with acute or convalescent COVID-19. CDR3 protein: CASSQAGGSAYEQYF. DNA of the CDR3: TGTGCCAGCAGCCAAGCGGGAGGAAGCGCCTACGAGCAGTACTTC. The whole variable domain, filled in from reference TRBV9 and TRBJ2-7, reads DSGVTQTPKHLITATGQRVTLRCSPRSGDLSVYWYQQSLDQGLQFLIQYYNGEERAKGNILERFSAQQFPDLHSELNLSSLELGDSALYFCASSQAGGSAYEQYFGPGTRLTVT.